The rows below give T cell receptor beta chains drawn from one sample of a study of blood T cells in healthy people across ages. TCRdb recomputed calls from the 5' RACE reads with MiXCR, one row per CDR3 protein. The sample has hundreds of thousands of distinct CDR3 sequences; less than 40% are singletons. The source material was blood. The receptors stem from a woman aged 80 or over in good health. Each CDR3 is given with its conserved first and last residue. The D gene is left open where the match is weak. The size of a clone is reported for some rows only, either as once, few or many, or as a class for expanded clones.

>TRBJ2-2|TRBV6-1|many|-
TGTGCCAGCAGTGAAGCGTCAGGCACCGGGGAGCTGTTTTTT
CASSEASGTGELFF
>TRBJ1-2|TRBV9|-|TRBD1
TGTGCCAGCAGCGGAACACCCGGGACAGCCTTCAACTATGGCTACACCTTC
CASSGTPGTAFNYGYTF
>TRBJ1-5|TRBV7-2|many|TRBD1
TGTGCCAGCAGCTTAGTGGGGACAGGCCTTGTGAGCAATCAGCCCCAGCATTTT
CASSLVGTGLVSNQPQHF
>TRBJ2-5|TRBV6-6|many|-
TGTGCCAGCAGCAAGGAGATTCAAGAGACCCAGTACTTC
CASSKEIQETQYF
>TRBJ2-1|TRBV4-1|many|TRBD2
TGCGCCAGCAGCCAAGACCAGCGGGGTTACAATGAGCAGTTCTTC
CASSQDQRGYNEQFF
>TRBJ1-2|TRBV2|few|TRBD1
TGTGCCAGCAGGGAAGCGTGGACAGGACGGGGCTACACCTTC
CASREAWTGRGYTF
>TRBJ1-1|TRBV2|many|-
TGTGCCAGCAGGAGGGACATTTTGAACACTGAAGCTTTCTTT
CASRRDILNTEAFF
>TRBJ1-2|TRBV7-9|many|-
TGTGCCAGCAGCTATGAGACAGCTCGGGGAGGCTACACCTTC
CASSYETARGGYTF
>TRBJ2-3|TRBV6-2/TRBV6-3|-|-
TGTGCCAGCAGTTACTTCCAGCCAGATACGCAGTATTTT
CASSYFQPDTQYF
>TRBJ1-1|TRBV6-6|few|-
TGTGCCAGCAGGGGGGCCGGGATGAACACTGAAGCTTTCTTT
CASRGAGMNTEAFF
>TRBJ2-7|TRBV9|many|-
TGTGCCAGCAGCGTAGCCGACAGCTTAGGATACGAGCAGTACTTC
CASSVADSLGYEQYF
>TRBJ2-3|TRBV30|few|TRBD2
TGTGCCTGGACCCGGGGGGTTACCACAGATACGCAGTATTTT
CAWTRGVTTDTQYF
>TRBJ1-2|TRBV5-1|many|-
TGCGCCAGCAGCTTGGACAGAGGCACGGGCTACACCTTC
CASSLDRGTGYTF
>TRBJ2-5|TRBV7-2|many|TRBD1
TGTGCCAGCAGCTTAGACAGGGGGACAGAGACCCAGTACTTC
CASSLDRGTETQYF
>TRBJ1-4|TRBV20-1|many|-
TGCAGTGCTATAGAGAAAAAACTGTTTTTT
CSAIEKKLFF
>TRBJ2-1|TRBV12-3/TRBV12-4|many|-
TGTGCCAGCAGTTTAGTACAGGGTCGCCGGAATGAGCAGTTCTTC
CASSLVQGRRNEQFF
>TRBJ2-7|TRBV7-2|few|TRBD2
TGTGCCAGCAGCTTAAGTGGGGGGGGTTACAATGAGCAGTACTTC
CASSLSGGGYNEQYF
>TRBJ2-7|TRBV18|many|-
TGTGCCAGCTCACCGGGGCAGGGACGCTCCTACGAGCAGTACTTC
CASSPGQGRSYEQYF
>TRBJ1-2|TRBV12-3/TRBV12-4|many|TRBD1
TGTGCCAGCAGTCCCCGGGACAGCCCTAACTATGGCTACACCTTC
CASSPRDSPNYGYTF
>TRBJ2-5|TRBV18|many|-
TGTGCCAGCTCACCCCAGGGGCAAGAGACCCAGTACTTC
CASSPQGQETQYF
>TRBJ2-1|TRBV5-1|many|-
TGCGCCAGCAGCTTGTTCGGGTCAGCCCAGTTCTTC
CASSLFGSAQFF